These 27 T cell receptor beta chains share one sample of origin, sequenced in a study of T cells in localized non-small cell lung cancer. Here immunoSEQ multiplex PCR was the method, and the copy in TCRdb shows in-frame clones only, minus some. The repertoire has about 28,000 clones, roughly 84% of them found once; the top ten carry 4% to 5.5%. The sample in question was peripheral blood mononuclear cells, obtained before any cancer treatment. The receptors come from a man aged 35 to 69 with stage III lung adenocarcinoma.

This chain joins TRBV28 and TRBJ2-1, with D possibly being TRBD2 (6 bases). The germline gives CDR1 MDHEN, CDR2 SYDVKM. The CDR3 runs 15 residues. Trimming shortened V by 4 bases and J by 9 bases, and 19 bases separated the two germline ends. CDR3 in DNA: TGTGCCAGCAGTTCCCCGGGACTCGTTCGGGTTGAGCAGTTCTTC. Its protein product is CASSSPGLVRVEQFF.

V usage is TRBV4-1 and J usage is TRBJ2-7, with a tentative D call TRBD2 (6 bases). The CDR3 runs 14 residues. V lost 3 bases to trimming and J lost 6 bases, with 15 bases between them. Germline CDR1 and CDR2: MGHRA and YSYEKL. Here the CDR3 reads CASSQAGPSTEQYF. CDR3 sequence (DNA): TGCGCCAGCAGCCAGGCGGGACCAAGCACCGAGCAGTACTTC.

The chain joins TRBV5-6 to TRBJ2-1, with D perhaps matching TRBD1 or TRBD2 (6 bases each). CDR3 size: 12 residues. V was shortened by 3 bases and J by 12 bases, with 13 bases between the two germline ends. Per germline, CDR1 SGHDT and CDR2 YYEEEE. CDR3 sequence reads: CASSWERGAQFF. The CDR3 DNA sequence: TGTGCCAGCAGCTGGGAGAGGGGGGCGCAGTTCTTC.

This clone appeared once. CDR3 in amino acids: CASSFTVDTQYF. CDR3 coding DNA: TGTGCCAGCAGCTTTACGGTGGATACGCAGTATTTT. The chain links TRBV5-6 to TRBJ2-3; D not certain. The CDR3 length is 12 residues. Germline V gene lookup returns CDR1 SGHDT and CDR2 YYEEEE. Trimming cost V 2 bases and J 6 bases, with 7 bases left between them.

This chain joins TRBV28 and TRBJ2-6; D tentatively reads TRBD1 or TRBD2 (5 bases each). Germline V lookup: CDR1 MDHEN, CDR2 SYDVKM. Trimming took 6 bases from V and 0 from J, leaving 6 bases between them. The CDR3 spans 14 residues. CDR3: CASRGRSGANVLTF. The CDR3 region has the DNA TGTGCCAGCAGGGGACGCTCTGGGGCCAACGTCCTGACTTTC. Full variable domain (remainder filled in from reference TRBV28 and TRBJ2-6): DVKVTQSSRYLVKRTGEKVFLECVQDMDHENMFWYRQDPGLGLRLIYFSYDVKMKEKGDIPEGYSVSREKKERFSLILESASTNQTSMYLCASRGRSGANVLTFGAGSRLTVL.

The table lists this clone with a few counts. The chain is built from TRBV4-2 and TRBJ1-1; unclear D gene. CDR3 length: 13 amino acids. CDR1 and CDR2 from the germline V gene are LGHNA and YNFKEQ. The germline V and J ends were trimmed by 0 bases and 3 bases, with 5 bases remaining between them. CDR3 bases: TGTGCCAGCAGCCAAGATCCGTACACTGAAGCTTTCTTT. Amino acid sequence: CASSQDPYTEAFF.

The chain combines TRBV5-1 with TRBJ2-5, with D unresolved. Trimming pared 0 bases from V and 2 bases from J, leaving 8 bases between. In germline, CDR1 is SGHRS, CDR2 YFSETQ. This CDR3 is built from 14 residues. The CDR3 nucleotides are TGCGCCAGCAGCTTGGGCAGCGCACAAGAGACCCAGTACTTC. Encoded protein: CASSLGSAQETQYF.

The chain joins TRBV2 to TRBJ2-1, with D unresolved. CDR3 length: 14 amino acids. Trimming took 7 bases from V and 0 from J, leaving 10 bases between them. Germline CDR1 reads SNHLY; CDR2 reads FYNNEI. CDR3: CASIENLSYNEQFF. The CDR3 bases are TGTGCCAGCATAGAGAACCTCTCCTACAATGAGCAGTTCTTC.

CDR3 loop: CASTPVGGTGYTF. CDR3 nucleotides: TGTGCCAGCACCCCAGTGGGAGGAACGGGCTACACCTTC. This rearrangement joins TRBV14 to TRBJ1-2, with D uncertain. V lost 7 bases, J lost 8 bases, and 17 bases lay in between. This CDR3 region has 13 residues. Germline values: CDR1 SGHDN, CDR2 FVKESK.

The rearrangement uses TRBV7-8 and TRBJ2-3, with a weak D call TRBD2 (6 bases). The CDR3 is made up of 16 amino acids. The germline V gene has CDR1 SGHVS and CDR2 FQNEAQ. V was pared by 1 base and J by 5 bases, with 16 bases between. CDR3 region: CASSLGPGAAGDTQYF. Here the CDR3 DNA reads TGTGCCAGCAGCTTAGGTCCGGGAGCAGCGGGAGATACGCAGTATTTT.

The gene calls are TRBV30 and TRBJ1-2; 7 bases are shared with TRBD1. This CDR3 has 16 residues. The ends lost 3 bases at V and 7 bases at J; junction bases unmatched: 17. Germline V gene data show CDR1 as GTSNPN and CDR2 as SVGIG (reference sequence). The CDR3 DNA is TGTGCCTGGAGCCGTCTGCGGGACAGTAATTCGGGTGGCTACACCTTC. This encodes CAWSRLRDSNSGGYTF.

The chain uses TRBV13 and TRBJ2-7; D is ambiguous. The ends were cut back, 6 bases at V and 3 bases at J, with 12 bases in the middle. CDR1 and CDR2 from the germline V gene are PRHDT and FYEKMQ (reference sequence). The CDR3 has 13 amino acids. The DNA for the CDR3 is TGTGCCAGCAGTTTACAGAGCCGCTACGAGCAGTACTTC. Translating it yields CASSLQSRYEQYF.

V and J are TRBV2 and TRBJ2-1; 10 bases line up with TRBD2. CDR3 length: 15 amino acids. The germline V gene has CDR1 SNHLY and CDR2 FYNNEI. With 1 base clipped from V and 10 bases from J, the junction kept 7 bases outside the gene matches. The CDR3 DNA is TGTGCCAGCAGTGAAGAGGGACTAGCGATCGACGAGCAGTTCTTC. Translating it yields CASSEEGLAIDEQFF.

The chain is built from TRBV6-4 and TRBJ2-3; tentatively, D is TRBD1 (6 bases). This CDR3 is built from 12 residues. The germline gives CDR1 MRHNA, CDR2 SNTAGT. The germline V and J ends were trimmed by 5 bases and 4 bases, with 7 bases remaining between them. Written as DNA, the CDR3 is TGTGCCAGCAGTACAGGGTCAGATACGCAGTATTTT. Translation: CASSTGSDTQYF.

This clone was picked up a small number of times. The chain recombines TRBV7-9 with TRBJ2-7; TRBD2 is a possible D gene (5 bases). CDR3 length: 12 amino acids. Germline CDR1 SEHNR, CDR2 FQNEAQ (reference sequence). Deletions cut 8 bases from V and 6 bases from J, with 14 bases between. The CDR3, as DNA: TGTGCCAGCGGCCTGGACTTTTTCGAGCAGTACTTC. It codes for CASGLDFFEQYF.

CDR3 sequence: CASSFGGRAREQYF. In nucleotides, the CDR3 is TGTGCCAGCAGTTTCGGCGGGAGGGCCAGGGAGCAGTACTTC. The chain links TRBV28 to TRBJ2-7, with 9 bases identical to TRBD2. Germline CDR1 is MDHEN and CDR2 is SYDVKM. CDR3 length equals 14 residues. The junction had 7 bases not matched to a gene; V was cut back by 3 bases and J by 7 bases.

The gene calls are TRBV2 and TRBJ2-1; D is possibly TRBD2 (6 bases). The CDR3 consists of 13 residues. The V and J ends lost 10 bases and 5 bases respectively, with 15 bases between them. The germline CDR1 and CDR2 sequences are SNHLY and FYNNEI. CDR3 residues: CAKRLVMNNEQFF. The CDR3 bases are TGTGCCAAGAGACTAGTGATGAACAATGAGCAGTTCTTC.

V usage is TRBV28 and J usage is TRBJ2-5, with TRBD2 matching 9 bases. The ends lost 8 bases at V and 4 bases at J; junction bases unmatched: 5. Germline V lookup: CDR1 MDHEN, CDR2 SYDVKM. The CDR3 spans 13 residues. DNA for the CDR3: TGTGCCAGCGGGCGGGGGGGGATAGAGACCCAGTACTTC. It encodes CASGRGGIETQYF.

The gene calls are TRBV10-3 and TRBJ1-4; 10 nucleotides agree with TRBD1. This CDR3 region has 16 residues. The V gene end was trimmed by 5 bases and the J gene end by 2 bases; junction bases not matched to a gene: 5. CDR1 is ENHRY and CDR2 is SYGVKD in the germline V gene. The CDR3 DNA sequence: TGTGCCATCAGTAAGACAGGGGGCGCGACTAATGAAAAACTGTTTTTT. Residues: CAISKTGGATNEKLFF.

The V and J genes are TRBV6-5 and TRBJ2-2; TRBD1 is a possible D gene (8 bases). The CDR3 loop spans 15 amino acids. V lost 6 bases, J lost 6 bases, and 17 bases lay in between. Germline CDR1 and CDR2: MNHEY and SVGAGI. CDR3 in DNA: TGTGCCAGCAGCCGCGGACAGGGAGGGGCCGGGGAGCTGTTTTTT. Translated, it gives CASSRGQGGAGELFF.

This clone appeared a single time. V is TRBV18 and J is TRBJ1-4; D gene uncertain. V was clipped by 9 bases and J by 4 bases, with 9 bases between them. Germline lookup yields CDR1 KGHSH and CDR2 LQKENI. The CDR3 has 12 residues. The CDR3 coding sequence is TGTGCCAGTTCGACGGTTAATGAAAAACTGTTTTTT. It yields the protein CASSTVNEKLFF. The full variable domain, completed using reference TRBV18 and TRBJ1-4, is NAGVMQNPRHLVRRRGQEARLRCSPMKGHSHVYWYRQLPEEGLKFMVYLQKENIIDESGMPKERFSAEFPKEGPSILRIQQVVRGDSAAYFCASSTVNEKLFFGSGTQLSVL.

This clone occurred once. V gene TRBV15 combines with J gene TRBJ2-1; 7 nucleotides line up with TRBD1. CDR1 is LNHNV, CDR2 YYDKDF, per germline (reference sequence). Unmatched junction bases numbered 8, after V lost 3 bases and J lost 15 bases. There are 12 residues in the CDR3. The CDR3: CATSRLDRDLFF. The CDR3 DNA follows: TGTGCCACCAGCAGGTTAGACAGGGACCTGTTCTTC.

This clone was detected only a few times. The gene calls are TRBV6-1 and TRBJ2-6; weak D call: TRBD1 (5 bases). Trimming shortened V by 6 bases and J by 0 bases, and 9 bases separated the two germline ends. Per the germline V gene, CDR1 is MNHNS and CDR2 is SASEGT. The CDR3 runs 15 residues. CDR3 region: CASRHDSSGANVLTF. The DNA for the CDR3 is TGTGCCAGCAGGCACGACAGCTCTGGGGCCAACGTCCTGACTTTC.

The V call is TRBV28, the J call TRBJ2-5; 9 bases are a match to TRBD2. Trimming removed 4 bases from V and 5 bases from J; junction bases left unmatched: 8. The CDR3 runs 15 residues. CDR1 and CDR2 from the germline V gene are MDHEN and SYDVKM. CDR3 bases: TGTGCCAGCAGTTCCCCCGTAGCGGGGGTGGAGACCCAGTACTTC. Its translation is CASSSPVAGVETQYF.

V is TRBV28 and J is TRBJ1-1; D remains unclear. Trimming took off 1 base at V and 2 bases at J, with 11 bases between the two ends. From germline, CDR1 is MDHEN and CDR2 SYDVKM. The CDR3 runs to 15 residues. The CDR3 sequence is CASSLLEGGNTEAFF. DNA of the CDR3: TGTGCCAGCAGTTTATTGGAGGGTGGTAACACTGAAGCTTTCTTT.

The rearrangement links TRBV5-1 to TRBJ1-4, with a weak D call TRBD1 (5 bases). The CDR3 runs 15 residues. V lost 4 bases to trimming and J lost 8 bases, with 18 bases between them. Germline CDR1 SGHRS, CDR2 YFSETQ. CDR3 nucleotide sequence: TGCGCCAGCAGCCCAAACTCGGGGCCCGACGAAAAACTGTTTTTT. Its protein is CASSPNSGPDEKLFF. The full variable domain, in which reference TRBV5-1 and TRBJ1-4 provide the parts outside the CDR3, is KAGVTQTPRYLIKTRGQQVTLSCSPISGHRSVSWYQQTPGQGLQFLFEYFSETQRNKGNFPGRFSGRQFSNSRSEMNVSTLELGDSALYLCASSPNSGPDEKLFFGSGTQLSVL.

The CDR3 sequence is CSSEQGFGYTF. Here the CDR3 DNA reads TGCAGTTCTGAACAGGGATTTGGCTACACCTTC. This rearrangement joins TRBV20-1 to TRBJ1-2; possibly TRBD1 for D (6 bases). The CDR3 is made up of 11 amino acids. Deletions cut 8 bases from V and 7 bases from J, with 14 bases between. Germline V lookup: CDR1 DFQATT, CDR2 SNEGSKA (reference sequence).